Following are 21 T cell receptor beta chains from one sample sequenced in a study of tumor-infiltrating lymphocytes in primary liver carcinoma. cDNA specific to TCR beta was made from 450 to 500 ng of total RNA, with a constant-region primer employed for priming. Three nested multiplex PCR rounds of slightly modified ARM-PCR generated TCR beta libraries. It was with TRBV1-TRBV30 forward primers and a C-beta reverse primer that the first two PCR rounds were run, at roughly 10 cycles each. MiXCR was run by TCRdb on the multiplex PCR reads, yielding one entry per CDR3 protein. Of about 48,000 distinct CDR3 sequences listed, around three quarters are singletons. Each 20-30 mg portion of unsorted bulk tissue served as the source for co-extraction of RNA and DNA. The material sequenced was liver tumor tissue from sampling region 3. Sample subset: tumor region T3, left-lateral pole. The receptors were sampled from a man aged 40-49 years with primary liver carcinoma and hepatitis B virus infection.

For this clonotype: A junction end diverges from the germline sequence, so it may reflect a read error. The genes are TRBV12-3 or TRBV12-4 and TRBJ1-1; D not resolved. CDR3 length: 14 amino acids. The CDR3 is CASSPRGLNTEAIF. The CDR3 DNA reads TGTGCCAGCAGTCCCCGGGGATTGAACACTGAAGCTATCTTT.

This rearrangement joins TRBV5-6 to TRBJ2-7; TRBD1 might be the D (6 bases). Trimming removed 0 bases from V and 7 bases from J, with 14 bases in between. CDR3 size: 14 residues. Germline assignment: CDR1 SGHDT and CDR2 YYEEEE. Here the CDR3 reads CASSLGHQGSEQYF. In DNA, the CDR3 is TGTGCCAGCAGCTTGGGTCACCAGGGGAGTGAGCAGTACTTC.

The rearrangement links TRBV9 to TRBJ2-2, with TRBD2 matching over 7 bases. The CDR3 length is 16 residues. Germline V lookup: CDR1 SGDLS, CDR2 YYNGEE. V was clipped by 0 bases and J by 7 bases; unmatched bases: 9. The CDR3 sequence: CASSVDSPSGIGELFF. DNA of the CDR3: TGTGCCAGCAGCGTAGATAGTCCTAGCGGCATCGGGGAGCTGTTTTTT. The whole variable domain, remainder taken from reference TRBV9 and TRBJ2-2, is DSGVTQTPKHLITATGQRVTLRCSPRSGDLSVYWYQQSLDQGLQFLIQYYNGEERAKGNILERFSAQQFPDLHSELNLSSLELGDSALYFCASSVDSPSGIGELFFGEGSRLTVL.

Details on this clonotype: With a much larger clone just one base away, this may be a read error. The chain employs TRBV29-1 and TRBJ2-2; D ambiguous. Trimming stripped 8 bases from V and 7 bases from J, with 17 bases between. The CDR3 has 13 residues. Germline V gene data show CDR1 as SQVTM and CDR2 as ANQGSEA. The CDR3 nucleotides read TGCAGCTACGTTTTTGACCAAAACGGGGAGCTGTTTTTT. Its translation is CSYVFDQNGELFF.

As concerns this clonotype: Mismatch with germline at one junction end may stem from a read error. This chain uses TRBV29-1 with TRBJ2-6, with TRBD1 as a possible D gene (5 bases). The CDR3 loop spans 14 amino acids. Germline values: CDR1 SQVTM, CDR2 ANQGSEA. The CDR3 DNA follows: TGCAGCGTTGAAGGTGGGCCTGGGGCCGACGTCCTGATTTTC. It specifies CSVEGGPGADVLIF. Based on the CDR3 plus reference TRBV29-1 and TRBJ2-6, the full variable domain is SAVISQKPSRDICQRGTSLTIQCQVDSQVTMMFWYRQQPGQSLTLIATANQGSEATYESGFVIDKFPISRPNLTFSTLTVSNMSPEDSSIYLCSVEGGPGADVLIFGAGSRLTVL.

As for this clonotype: The CDR3 carries no conserved terminal phenylalanine or tryptophan, so it likely arises from a read error. This chain links TRBV11-1 with TRBJ2-1; 14 bases match TRBD2. The germline V gene has CDR1 SGHAT and CDR2 FQDESV (reference sequence). The CDR3 loop spans 17 amino acids. As DNA, the CDR3 is TGTGCCAACAGCCTGGGACTAGCGGGAGAAGTCGACAATGAGCAGTTCATC. The encoded protein is CANSLGLAGEVDNEQFI.

For this clonotype: Because the CDR3 is missing its conserved closing phenylalanine or tryptophan, this is likely a read error. The chain employs TRBV7-9 and TRBJ1-5; the D gene is possibly TRBD1 (5 bases). Germline V gives CDR1 SEHNR, CDR2 FQNEAQ (reference sequence). The CDR3 sequence is 12 residues long. V was cut by 6 bases and J by 5 bases, with 8 bases left in between. CDR3 sequence (DNA): TGTGCCAGCAGTGGAGGGGATCAGCCCCAGCATTCT. As protein: CASSGGDQPQHS.

Points on this clonotype: Since a much larger clone is just one base distant, this may be a read error. V gene TRBV20-1 combines with J gene TRBJ2-1, with no clear D. Looked up from germline, CDR1 is DFQATT and CDR2 is SNEGSKA (reference sequence). The CDR3 is made up of 13 amino acids. The ends were cut back, 0 bases at V and 6 bases at J, with 9 bases in the middle. The CDR3 DNA reads TGCAGTGCTAGAGATATCGCGATCAATGAGCAGTTCTTC. Protein sequence: CSARDIAINEQFF.

Remarks on this clonotype: A much larger clone is a single base away; this may be a read error. The V and J genes are TRBV6-1 and TRBJ2-7, with D possibly TRBD2 on 5 matching bases. V was shortened by 8 bases and J by 4 bases, with 18 bases between the two germline ends. This CDR3 has 14 amino acids. Germline CDR1 is MNHNS and CDR2 is SASEGT. The CDR3 loop reads CASSSQRIGYEQYF. The CDR3, as DNA: TGTGCCAGCTCCTCGCAGCGGATAGGGTACGAGCAGTACTTC.

This clonotype was counted ten times or more. The rearrangement links TRBV6-5 to TRBJ2-5; D uncertain. V dropped 7 bases and J dropped 2 bases, with 8 bases sitting between them. This CDR3 has 12 amino acids. Germline loops: CDR1 MNHEY, CDR2 SVGAGI. DNA for the CDR3: TGTGCCAGCACGGACCTACAAGAGACCCAGTACTTC. It encodes CASTDLQETQYF.

Comment on this clonotype: Given a much more abundant clone one base away, this may be a read error. This chain joins TRBV2 and TRBJ2-3; 8 bases are a match to TRBD1. This CDR3 is 12 amino acids long. Germline CDR1 SNHLY, CDR2 FYNNEI. The chain's CDR3 is CVSKQGVDTQYF. The CDR3 DNA follows: TGTGTCAGCAAACAGGGGGTAGATACGCAGTATTTT.

Note on this clonotype: The junction departs from germline at one end; a sequencing error may be responsible. V and J are TRBV6-6 and TRBJ1-5; D is unclear. In germline, CDR1 is MNHNY, CDR2 SVGAGI (reference sequence). CDR3 size: 16 residues. The CDR3 loop reads CVSSYRVEYSNQSLHF. The CDR3 bases are TGTGTCAGCAGTTACCGAGTAGAGTATAGCAATCAGTCCCTGCATTTT.

Of note for this clonotype: This may arise from a read error, as a much more abundant clone is one base away. The DNA is omitted, as the CDR3 cannot be located on it reliably, and the CDR3 follows TCRdb's listing. This sequence joins TRBV6-6 and TRBJ1-2; TRBD1, as called in the table, went unchecked against the DNA. The germline V gene encodes CDR1 MNHNY and CDR2 SVGAGI (reference sequence). The CDR3 is 13 amino acids in total, end residues counted. The CDR3 loop reads CAGSQRDSYGCTF.

Comment on this clonotype: This likely comes from a read error, as the CDR3 has no conserved phenylalanine or tryptophan at its end. The gene calls are TRBV30 and TRBJ2-3, with 7 bases identical to TRBD2. The germline CDR1 and CDR2 sequences are GTSNPN and SVGIG (reference sequence). This CDR3 has 20 residues. Trimming removed 2 bases from V and 4 bases from J; junction bases left unmatched: 24. DNA of the CDR3: TGTGCCTGGAGTACCCAACTGGGTAGCGGGTTGCCCGTTTCCCCAGATACGCAGTATTAT. Encoded protein: CAWSTQLGSGLPVSPDTQYY.

Notes on this clonotype: At one boundary the junction diverges from the germline segment, which might be a read error. The chain links TRBV29-1 to TRBJ1-1, with D possibly matching TRBD1 (5 bases). Germline CDR1 is SQVTM and CDR2 is ANQGSEA. CDR3 length: 13 amino acids. The CDR3 region has the DNA TGCAGCGTCGCCGGGGGAAGGCGCACTGAAGCCTTCTTT. Translation: CSVAGGRRTEAFF.

This clonotype was seen a single time. A much larger clone lies one base from this, so it may be a read error. This rearrangement joins TRBV5-1 to TRBJ2-1, with D uncertain. Germline CDR1 SGHRS, CDR2 YFSETQ. The CDR3 consists of 11 residues. V lost 5 bases, J lost 8 bases, and 8 bases lay in between. The CDR3 DNA sequence: TGCGCCAGCAGTACATCATATGAGCAGTTCTTC. Translating gives CASSTSYEQFF.

The sample holds many counts of this clonotype. The V and J genes are TRBV12-3 or TRBV12-4 and TRBJ2-5; D is unresolved. This CDR3 is built from 14 residues. V was shortened by 2 bases and J by 4 bases, with 11 bases between the two germline ends. The CDR3, as DNA: TGTGCCAGCAGTTTAACCGAGAAGGGAGAGACCCAGTACTTC. Protein product: CASSLTEKGETQYF.

In the case of this clonotype: Germline is not matched at one junction end, which may reflect a read error. The CDR3 DNA is TGTGCCAGCAGTTCAGTCTGGGGGACATCAATGAACACTGAAGCTATCTTT. Protein sequence: CASSSVWGTSMNTEAIF. This chain connects TRBV12-3 or TRBV12-4 to TRBJ1-1; D perhaps matches TRBD1 (6 bases). This CDR3 is 17 amino acids long.

This clonotype appeared a few times. The chain is built from TRBV28 and TRBJ2-5; the match to TRBD2 covers 12 bases. Germline lookup yields CDR1 MDHEN and CDR2 SYDVKM. With 6 bases clipped from V and 2 bases from J, the junction kept 13 bases outside the gene matches. The CDR3 extends over 18 amino acids. CDR3 amino acids: CASRLASGRGRRQETQYF. The CDR3, as DNA: TGTGCCAGCAGACTAGCTAGCGGGAGGGGTCGGAGGCAAGAGACCCAGTACTTC.

Points on this clonotype: No conserved phenylalanine or tryptophan is present at the end of the CDR3, so a read error is the likely explanation. V gene TRBV29-1 combines with J gene TRBJ1-1; D gene unclear. From germline, CDR1 is SQVTM and CDR2 ANQGSEA. V lost 4 bases and J lost 0, with 6 bases in between. CDR3 size: 12 residues. CDR3 in amino acids: CSVGTLNTEAFS. CDR3 DNA: TGCAGCGTTGGGACCTTGAACACTGAAGCTTTCTCT.

With regard to this clonotype: Germline and junction disagree at one end, which may indicate a read error. The chain links TRBV4-1 to TRBJ2-2; D uncertain. This CDR3 contains 15 residues. Germline CDR1 reads MGHRA; CDR2 reads YSYEKL. CDR3 residues: CASRQEVANTGELFF. CDR3 sequence (DNA): TGCGCCAGCCGCCAAGAAGTCGCTAACACCGGGGAGCTGTTTTTT.